A selection of T cell receptor beta chains follows, all from one sample in a study of control samples from healthy donors and cancer patients. TCRdb's table, derived via immunoSEQ multiplex PCR, lists solely in-frame clones and lacks some. The table lists some 140,000 clones, 92% of them singletons. The sample consisted of blood. Receptor source: a man younger than 45 in good health. Each CDR3 is given with its conserved first and last residue. The D gene is left open where the match is weak. Size is stated for part of the rows, as once, few or many counts, or as a class when the clone is expanded.

>TRBJ1-1|TRBV7-2|.|.
CASSLTGGRDTEAFF
TGTGCCAGCAGCCTTACGGGTGGCAGGGACACTGAAGCTTTCTTT
>TRBJ1-5|TRBV28|.|.
CASSFFGGRVDQPQHF
TGTGCCAGCAGTTTCTTTGGGGGCAGGGTGGATCAGCCCCAGCATTTT
>TRBJ2-1|TRBV6-2/TRBV6-3|once|.
CASSSGLKGYNEQFF
TGTGCCAGCAGTTCGGGGCTCAAGGGCTACAATGAGCAGTTCTTC
>TRBJ2-3|TRBV13|.|.
CASSSTFSERSTDTQYF
TGTGCCAGCAGCTCAACTTTTTCCGAGCGGAGCACAGATACGCAGTATTTT
>TRBJ2-3|TRBV5-1|.|.
CASSGDFFTDTQYF
TGCGCCAGCAGCGGGGACTTTTTCACAGATACGCAGTATTTT
>TRBJ2-1|TRBV15|.|.
CATSFPGEDYNEQFF
TGTGCCACCAGCTTTCCAGGGGAGGACTACAATGAGCAGTTCTTC
>TRBJ2-5|TRBV5-1|once|TRBD1
CASSSDRVEETQYF
TGCGCCAGCAGCTCCGACAGGGTTGAAGAGACCCAGTACTTC
>TRBJ1-6|TRBV3-1/TRBV3-2|few|TRBD1
CASSRRTGKNSPLHF
TGTGCCAGCAGCCGGAGGACAGGGAAGAATTCACCCCTCCACTTT
>TRBJ1-2|TRBV25-1|.|.
CASSESGQLYGYTF
TGTGCCAGCAGTGAATCCGGACAGCTCTATGGCTACACCTTC
>TRBJ1-5|TRBV19|.|.
CASQTTGTGFVSQPQHF
TGTGCCAGCCAAACCACCGGGACCGGCTTTGTTAGTCAGCCCCAGCATTTT
>TRBJ2-5|TRBV28|.|.
CASSTIWGVVETQYF
TGTGCCAGCAGCACCATCTGGGGGGTTGTGGAGACCCAGTACTTC
>TRBJ2-2|TRBV2|.|.
CASNRAPTGELFF
TGTGCCAGCAATCGGGCACCCACCGGGGAGCTGTTTTTT
>TRBJ1-2|TRBV7-9|.|.
CASSRGGVDGYTF
TGTGCCAGCAGCAGGGGTGGAGTGGATGGCTACACCTTC
>TRBJ1-5|TRBV7-9|once|.
CASSFDSSNQPQHF
TGTGCCAGCAGCTTCGACAGCAGCAATCAGCCCCAGCATTTT
>TRBJ2-2|TRBV7-2|.|.
CASSLTGRGELFF
TGTGCCAGCAGCTTAACAGGGAGGGGGGAGCTGTTTTTT
>TRBJ2-5|TRBV7-9|.|TRBD1
CASSLGTGGREETQYF
TGTGCCAGCAGCTTAGGGACAGGGGGAAGGGAAGAGACCCAGTACTTC
>TRBJ2-1|TRBV5-4|once|TRBD2
CASSPGGEQFF
TGTGCCAGCAGCCCGGGGGGGGAGCAGTTCTTC
>TRBJ2-1|TRBV5-1|.|.
CASSLASGLWNEQFF
TGCGCCAGCAGCTTGGCGTCGGGGTTGTGGAATGAGCAGTTCTTC
>TRBJ2-6|TRBV6-8|.|.
CASSYRQRIMMYSGANVLTF
TGTGCCAGCAGTTATCGACAGCGTATAATGATGTACTCTGGGGCCAACGTCCTGACTTTC
>TRBJ1-3|TRBV11-3|.|TRBD1
CASSSPDRGLKNTIYF
TGTGCCAGCAGCTCCCCTGACAGGGGGCTGAAAAACACCATATATTTT
>TRBJ2-1|TRBV7-8|.|TRBD1
CASSPLTGVDEQFF
TGTGCCAGCAGCCCTCTGACAGGGGTCGATGAGCAGTTCTTC
>TRBJ2-7|TRBV11-3|once|.
CASSHDSYEQYF
TGTGCCAGCAGCCACGACAGTTACGAGCAGTACTTC
>TRBJ1-1|TRBV19|.|TRBD1
CASSFRGGTEAFF
TGTGCCAGTAGTTTCAGGGGGGGGACTGAAGCTTTCTTT
>TRBJ1-4|TRBV5-6|.|.
CASSPRRTGEKLFF
TGTGCCAGCAGCCCTAGACGGACCGGGGAAAAACTGTTTTTT
>TRBJ1-5|TRBV19|.|.
CASSTHNNQPQHF
TGTGCCAGTAGTACCCACAACAATCAGCCCCAGCATTTT
>TRBJ1-4|TRBV3-1/TRBV3-2|.|.
CASSQRAATNEKLFF
TGTGCCAGCAGCCAAAGGGCAGCAACTAATGAAAAACTGTTTTTT
>TRBJ2-1|TRBV5-4|.|TRBD2
CASSRSVGGLAGSEQFF
TGTGCCAGCAGCCGATCCGTGGGGGGACTAGCGGGATCTGAGCAGTTCTTC
>TRBJ2-1|TRBV18|.|TRBD2
CASSPLAGVSYNEQFF
TGTGCCAGCTCACCCCTAGCGGGAGTCTCCTACAATGAGCAGTTCTTC
>TRBJ2-7|TRBV19|.|TRBD1
CASSFGQGVYEQYF
TGTGCCAGTAGTTTCGGACAGGGTGTCTACGAGCAGTACTTC
>TRBJ1-2|TRBV29-1|.|.
CSVNPRDDGYTF
TGCAGCGTAAACCCCCGGGATGATGGCTACACCTTC
>TRBJ1-5|TRBV6-2/TRBV6-3|.|.
CASSYDVVQPQHF
TGTGCCAGCAGTTACGACGTGGTCCAGCCCCAGCATTTT
>TRBJ1-5|TRBV30|.|.
CAWSGGQINQPQHF
TGTGCCTGGAGTGGCGGACAGATCAATCAGCCCCAGCATTTT
>TRBJ1-5|TRBV25-1|.|TRBD1
CARDIKDRGLLSNQPQHF
TGTGCCAGAGATATTAAGGACAGGGGGCTTCTTAGCAATCAGCCCCAGCATTTT
>TRBJ2-5|TRBV19|.|TRBD1
CASSIARTGGLETQYF
TGTGCCAGTAGTATAGCCCGTACAGGGGGATTGGAGACCCAGTACTTC
>TRBJ2-1|TRBV5-1|.|.
CASSLVVGSYNEQFF
TGCGCCAGCAGCCTGGTGGTAGGTTCTTACAATGAGCAGTTCTTC
>TRBJ2-2|TRBV9|.|.
CASSVEYTGELFF
TGTGCCAGCAGCGTAGAATACACCGGGGAGCTGTTTTTT
>TRBJ2-1|TRBV27|once|.
CANGSGYNNEQFF
TGTGCCAATGGGTCAGGCTACAACAATGAGCAGTTCTTC
>TRBJ1-2|TRBV28|.|.
CASSPRLDSPGYTF
TGTGCCAGCAGTCCTCGCCTCGACAGTCCTGGCTACACCTTC
>TRBJ2-7|TRBV6-6|once|TRBD1
CASSPHGQGAYEQYF
TGTGCCAGCAGTCCTCACGGACAGGGGGCGTACGAGCAGTACTTC
>TRBJ2-1|TRBV2|.|.
CASRRIQGNEQFF
TGTGCCAGCCGGAGAATCCAGGGAAATGAGCAGTTCTTC
>TRBJ2-1|TRBV29-1|.|.
CSGSSVDNEQFF
TGCAGCGGATCCTCAGTAGACAATGAGCAGTTCTTC
>TRBJ1-1|TRBV30|.|.
CAWSEIFGNTEAFF
TGTGCCTGGAGTGAGATATTCGGGAACACTGAAGCTTTCTTT
>TRBJ2-5|TRBV7-8|.|.
CASSRSSQETQYF
TGTGCCAGCAGCAGATCAAGTCAAGAGACCCAGTACTTC
>TRBJ2-1|TRBV15|.|TRBD2
CATSPRLAGGNNEQFF
TGTGCCACCAGCCCGCGACTAGCGGGAGGCAACAATGAGCAGTTCTTC
>TRBJ2-1|TRBV28|.|.
CASSLFNNEQFF
TGTGCCAGCAGTTTATTTAACAATGAGCAGTTCTTC
>TRBJ1-5|TRBV3-1/TRBV3-2|.|TRBD1
CASSQHRGPGNQPQHF
TGTGCCAGCAGCCAGCACAGGGGGCCGGGAAATCAGCCCCAGCATTTT